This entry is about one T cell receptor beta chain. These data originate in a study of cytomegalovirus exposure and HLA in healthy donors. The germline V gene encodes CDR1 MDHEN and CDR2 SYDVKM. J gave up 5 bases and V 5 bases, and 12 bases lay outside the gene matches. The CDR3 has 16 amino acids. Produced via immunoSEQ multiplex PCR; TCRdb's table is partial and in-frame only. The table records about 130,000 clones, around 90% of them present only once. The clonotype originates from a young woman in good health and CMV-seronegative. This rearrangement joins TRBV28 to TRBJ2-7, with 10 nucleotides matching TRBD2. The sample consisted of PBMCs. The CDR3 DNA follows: TGTGCCAGCAGTAACCCTAGCGGGAGTTTGGTCGACGAGCAGTACTTC. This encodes CASSNPSGSLVDEQYF.